The 11 T cell receptor beta chains below were found in one sample sequenced in a study of kidney transplant recipient with SARS-CoV-2 infection. MiXCR was run by TCRdb on the reads, yielding one entry per CDR3 protein. In the table there are under 250,000 distinct CDR3 sequences, more than 25% of which are singletons. Sequencing was performed on a blood sample, taken at baseline and on roughly day 110 from a kidney transplant recipient. The source of these receptors is a young adult male patient who had COVID-19 and was a kidney transplant recipient. Some T cells could come from the graft donor.

A single count supports this clonotype. A much bigger clone sits one base away, suggesting this may be a read error. Here the CDR3 omits its conserved ending phenylalanine or tryptophan, so a read error is the likely source. The chain carries TRBV11-2 and TRBJ1-1, with D maybe TRBD1 (5 bases). Germline values: CDR1 SGHAT, CDR2 FQNNGV. V gave up 3 bases and J gave up 4 bases, with 9 bases separating them. This CDR3 comprises 13 residues. CDR3 in amino acids: CASSFRQLTEAFL. CDR3 nucleotide sequence: TGTGCCAGCAGCTTTAGACAGCTCACTGAAGCTTTCCTT.

The V call is TRBV2, the J call TRBJ2-5, with 7 bases lining up with TRBD1. The CDR3 length is 14 residues. J gave up 1 base and V 6 bases, and 5 bases lay outside the gene matches. CDR1 SNHLY and CDR2 FYNNEI come from the germline V gene. In DNA, the CDR3 is TGTGCCAGCAGAATGAACAGGGGCCAAGAGACCCAGTACTTC. Its translation: CASRMNRGQETQYF.

This clonotype was counted a few times. V usage is TRBV7-3 and J usage is TRBJ2-3; 8 positions agree with TRBD1. With V trimmed by 5 bases and J by 4 bases, 8 bases remained unmatched. The CDR3 length is 15 residues. From germline, CDR1 is SGHTA and CDR2 FQGTGA. The DNA for the CDR3 is TGTGCCAGCAGCACCCAAGGACAGGGTGCAGATACGCAGTATTTT. Amino acids: CASSTQGQGADTQYF.

As regards this clonotype: One end of the junction varies from germline; a read error may be responsible. The chain combines TRBV7-9 with TRBJ1-2, with D unclear. This CDR3 spans 17 amino acids. Germline CDR1 and CDR2: SEHNR and FQNEAQ (reference sequence). The CDR3 here is CANSRRTYHGKTYGYTF. Here the CDR3 DNA reads TGTGCCAACAGCAGGCGCACATACCATGGAAAGACCTATGGCTACACCTTC.

This clonotype was counted ten times or more. The chain carries TRBV7-7 and TRBJ1-2; no clear D. Trimming took off 5 bases at V and 4 bases at J, with 23 bases between the two ends. The CDR3 sequence is 17 residues long. CDR1 is SSHAT, CDR2 FNYEAQ, per germline (reference sequence). CDR3 in DNA: TGTGCCAGCAGCGGTCTCATTAAGTGCCGAAAGACCTATGGCTACACCTTC. Protein: CASSGLIKCRKTYGYTF. The full variable domain, rest sourced from reference TRBV7-7 and TRBJ1-2, is GAGVSQSPRYKVTKRGQDVTLRCDPISSHATLYWYQQALGQGPEFLTYFNYEAQPDKSGLPSDRFSAERPEGSISTLTIQRTEQRDSAMYRCASSGLIKCRKTYGYTFGSGTRLTVV.

This clonotype was observed many times. The CDR3 is CASSFGFVGTGNSPLHF. In nucleotides, the CDR3 is TGTGCCAGCAGTTTCGGGTTTGTGGGGACCGGCAATTCACCCCTCCACTTT. This sequence joins TRBV12-3 or TRBV12-4 and TRBJ1-6, with D possibly matching TRBD1 (5 bases). The CDR3 sequence is 17 residues long. The V end lost 3 bases, the J end lost 7 bases, and 19 bases lay between the germline ends.

This clonotype has only a few counts. A much bigger clone sits one base away, suggesting this may be a read error. The J gene is TRBJ1-2, the V gene TRBV6-9; no reliable D call. The CDR3 covers 17 residues. Trimming cost V 2 bases and J 4 bases, with 20 bases left between them. Germline V gives CDR1 MNHGY, CDR2 SVAAGI. This CDR3 reads CASSYNMPYGKTYGYTF. For the CDR3, the DNA is TGTGCCAGCAGTTATAATATGCCTTACGGAAAGACCTATGGCTACACCTTC.

In its sample, this clonotype was seen a few times. CDR3 sequence (DNA): TGCGCCAGTACTAGCGGGGACACCTACAATGAGCAGTTCTTC. Translating it yields CASTSGDTYNEQFF. The chain employs TRBV10-2 and TRBJ2-1; 10 bases agree with TRBD2. In germline, CDR1 is WSHSY, CDR2 SAAADI. The V gene end was trimmed by 9 bases and the J gene end by 2 bases; junction bases not matched to a gene: 4. This CDR3 comprises 14 residues.

A note on this clonotype: A much larger clone lies a single base off, so this may be a read error. CDR3 protein: CVSRGGQGKPIINSPLHF. The CDR3 DNA reads TGTGTCAGCAGGGGAGGACAGGGGAAACCTATTATAAATTCACCCCTCCACTTT. The V call is TRBV12-3 or TRBV12-4, the J call TRBJ1-6; 9 positions agree with TRBD1. CDR3 length: 18 residues.

This clonotype was seen many times. V gene TRBV5-3 combines with J gene TRBJ1-2; the D is unclear. TRBV5-3 is given ORF status, its function remaining uncertain. The CDR3 covers 16 residues. V lost 7 bases and J 4 bases, leaving 23 bases between the germline ends. CDR3 in amino acids: CARWPRVVRKTYGYTF. The CDR3 DNA follows: TGTGCCAGATGGCCAAGAGTGGTGAGAAAGACCTATGGCTACACCTTC.

CDR3 nucleotide sequence: TGTGCCAGCAGTGAATTGTCGGGGAATAGGGCTGAAGCTTTCTTT. Protein sequence: CASSELSGNRAEAFF. The V gene is TRBV6-1, the J gene TRBJ1-1; no clear D. Trimming took off 2 bases at V and 6 bases at J, with 16 bases between the two ends. The CDR3 extends over 15 amino acids. Germline-derived CDR1 and CDR2 are MNHNS and SASEGT.